This entry lists 7 T cell receptor beta chains sequenced from one sample in a study of blood T cell repertoires in COVID-19. Only in-frame clones appear in the TCRdb table, and some are missing; sequencing was by immunoSEQ multiplex PCR. The table includes approximately 73,000 clones, around nine tenths detected once. Sample: peripheral blood. These TCRs come from a woman aged 55-69 years with acute or convalescent COVID-19.

The V and J genes are TRBV27 and TRBJ2-7, with D possibly being TRBD2 (5 bases). Germline V CDR1 and CDR2: MNHEY, SMNVEV (reference sequence). There are 15 residues in the CDR3. The V and J ends lost 7 bases and 5 bases respectively, with 21 bases between them. This CDR3 reads CASMISVGALNEQYF. CDR3 DNA: TGTGCCAGCATGATCAGCGTGGGAGCTCTTAACGAGCAGTACTTC.

The chain has TRBV14 and TRBJ1-2; possible D gene TRBD1, 6 bases. The CDR3 runs to 17 residues. Between the trimmed V and J ends, which lost 6 bases and 5 bases, there was a span of 25 bases. Germline V CDR1 and CDR2: SGHDN, FVKESK. The CDR3 loop reads CASSPFRDTQNLYGYTF. The CDR3 region has the DNA TGTGCCAGCAGTCCTTTCCGGGACACCCAAAACCTATATGGCTACACCTTC.

This CDR3 reads CASSAEPRGEQFF. As DNA, the CDR3 is TGTGCCAGCAGCGCCGAGCCTCGGGGTGAGCAGTTCTTC. The J gene is TRBJ2-1, the V gene TRBV9, with a tentative D call TRBD2 (5 bases). V was cut by 3 bases and J by 9 bases, with 13 bases left in between. This CDR3 is built from 13 residues. Germline loops: CDR1 SGDLS, CDR2 YYNGEE.

V is TRBV6-2 or TRBV6-3 and J is TRBJ1-5; weak D call: TRBD1 (5 bases). CDR1 and CDR2 from the germline V gene are MNHEY and SVGEGT. With 0 bases removed from V and 7 bases from J, the gap between germline ends came to 13 bases. This CDR3 comprises 15 residues. CDR3 residues: CASSYSRDALQPQHF. The CDR3 coding sequence is TGTGCCAGCAGTTACTCCAGGGATGCTTTGCAGCCCCAGCATTTT.

In its sample, this clone was seen a few times. This chain connects TRBV19 to TRBJ2-1, with 11 nucleotides matching TRBD2. Germline V gives CDR1 LNHDA, CDR2 SQIVND (reference sequence). This CDR3 comprises 14 residues. V dropped 3 bases and J dropped 6; count of bases not matched to a gene: 1. As DNA, the CDR3 is TGTGCCAGTAGTATTAGCGGGGGGGCCAATGAGCAGTTCTTC. This encodes CASSISGGANEQFF.

The chain is built from TRBV7-3 and TRBJ2-5, with TRBD1 as a possible D gene (6 bases). From germline, CDR1 is SGHTA and CDR2 FQGTGA. Trimming stripped 5 bases from V and 5 bases from J, with 12 bases between. The length of the CDR3 is 13 residues. The CDR3 region is CASSLGAGETQYF. DNA for the CDR3: TGTGCCAGCAGCCTGGGGGCGGGTGAGACCCAGTACTTC.

V gene TRBV3-1 (or the pseudogene TRBV3-2) combines with J gene TRBJ1-4, with unresolved D. Germline CDR1 and CDR2: LGHDT and YNNKEL (reference sequence). The CDR3 totals 16 residues. V was shortened by 4 bases and J by 0 bases, with 12 bases between the two germline ends. The CDR3 is CASSPGLASTNEKLFF. CDR3 DNA sequence: TGTGCCAGCAGCCCAGGCTTGGCCTCAACTAATGAAAAACTGTTTTTT.